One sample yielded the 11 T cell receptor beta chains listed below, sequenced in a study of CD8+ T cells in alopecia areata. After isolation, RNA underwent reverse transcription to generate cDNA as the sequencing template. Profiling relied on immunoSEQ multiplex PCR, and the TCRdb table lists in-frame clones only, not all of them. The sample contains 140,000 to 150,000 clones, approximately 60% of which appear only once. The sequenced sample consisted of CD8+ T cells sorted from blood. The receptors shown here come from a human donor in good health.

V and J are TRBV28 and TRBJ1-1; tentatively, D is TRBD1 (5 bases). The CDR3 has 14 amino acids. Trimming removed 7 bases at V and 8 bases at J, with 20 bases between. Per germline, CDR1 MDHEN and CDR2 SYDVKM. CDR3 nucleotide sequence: TGTGCCAGCACCCTAGACAGTGGGCGGGTGGAAGCTTTCTTT. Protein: CASTLDSGRVEAFF.

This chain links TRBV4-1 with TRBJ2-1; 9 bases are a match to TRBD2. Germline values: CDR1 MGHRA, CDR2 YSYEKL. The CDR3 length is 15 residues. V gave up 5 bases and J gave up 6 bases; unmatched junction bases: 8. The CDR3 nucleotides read TGCGCCAGCAGCGAAGCGGCTAGCGGGGCCAATGAGCAGTTCTTC. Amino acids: CASSEAASGANEQFF.

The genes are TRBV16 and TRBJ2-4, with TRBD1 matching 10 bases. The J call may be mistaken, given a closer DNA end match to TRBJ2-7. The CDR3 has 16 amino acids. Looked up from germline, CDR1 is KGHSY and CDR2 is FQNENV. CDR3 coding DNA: TGTGCCAGCAGCCAATGGGGACAGGGGTCCGGAGACGAGCAGTACTTC. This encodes CASSQWGQGSGDEQYF.

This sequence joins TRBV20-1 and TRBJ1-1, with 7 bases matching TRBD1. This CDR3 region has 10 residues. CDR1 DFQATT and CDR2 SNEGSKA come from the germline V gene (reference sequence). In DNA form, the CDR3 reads TGCAAGGGGGCGAACACTGAAGCTTTCTTT. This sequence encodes CKGANTEAFF.

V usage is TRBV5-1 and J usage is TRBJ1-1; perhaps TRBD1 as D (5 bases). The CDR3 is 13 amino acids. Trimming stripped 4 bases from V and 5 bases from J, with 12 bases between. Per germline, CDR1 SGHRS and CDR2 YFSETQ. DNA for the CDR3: TGCGCCAGCAGCCCGGTCGGGGGAACTGAAGCTTTCTTT. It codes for CASSPVGGTEAFF.

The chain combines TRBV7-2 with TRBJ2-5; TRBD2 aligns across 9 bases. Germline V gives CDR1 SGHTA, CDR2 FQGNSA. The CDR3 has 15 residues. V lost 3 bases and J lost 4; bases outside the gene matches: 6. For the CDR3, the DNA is TGTGCCAGCAGCTTGAGACTAGCGGAGACAGAGACCCAGTACTTC. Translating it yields CASSLRLAETETQYF.

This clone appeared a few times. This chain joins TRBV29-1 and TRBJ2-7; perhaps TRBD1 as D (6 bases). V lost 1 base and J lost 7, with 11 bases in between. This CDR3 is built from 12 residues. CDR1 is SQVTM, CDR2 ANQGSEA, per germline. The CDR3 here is CSVEAGRGEQYF. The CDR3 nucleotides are TGCAGCGTTGAAGCAGGCAGGGGAGAGCAGTACTTC.

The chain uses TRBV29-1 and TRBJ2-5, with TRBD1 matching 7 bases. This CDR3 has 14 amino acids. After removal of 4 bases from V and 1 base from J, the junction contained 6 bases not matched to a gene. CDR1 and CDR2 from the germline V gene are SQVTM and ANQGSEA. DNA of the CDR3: TGCAGCGTTGGGATGACAGGGACCCAAGAGACCCAGTACTTC. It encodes CSVGMTGTQETQYF. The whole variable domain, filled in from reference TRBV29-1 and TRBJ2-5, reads SAVISQKPSRDICQRGTSLTIQCQVDSQVTMMFWYRQQPGQSLTLIATANQGSEATYESGFVIDKFPISRPNLTFSTLTVSNMSPEDSSIYLCSVGMTGTQETQYFGPGTRLLVL.

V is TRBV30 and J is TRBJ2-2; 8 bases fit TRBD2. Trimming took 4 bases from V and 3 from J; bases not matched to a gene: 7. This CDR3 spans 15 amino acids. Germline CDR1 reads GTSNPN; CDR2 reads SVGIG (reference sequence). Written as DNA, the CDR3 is TGTGCCTGGACCTGGGCTAGCGGGTACACCGGGGAGCTGTTTTTT. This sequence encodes CAWTWASGYTGELFF.

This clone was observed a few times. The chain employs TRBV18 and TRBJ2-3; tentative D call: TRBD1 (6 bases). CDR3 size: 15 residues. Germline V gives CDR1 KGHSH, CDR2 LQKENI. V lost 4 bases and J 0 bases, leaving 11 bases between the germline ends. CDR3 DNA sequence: TGTGCCAGCTCACTAACACAGGGAAGCACAGATACGCAGTATTTT. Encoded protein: CASSLTQGSTDTQYF.

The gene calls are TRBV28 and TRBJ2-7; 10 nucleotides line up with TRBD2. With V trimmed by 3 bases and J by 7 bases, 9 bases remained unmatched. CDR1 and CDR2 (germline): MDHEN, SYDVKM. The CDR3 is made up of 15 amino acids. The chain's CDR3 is CASSFQAGGPGEQYF. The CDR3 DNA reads TGTGCCAGCAGTTTCCAAGCGGGAGGGCCGGGGGAGCAGTACTTC. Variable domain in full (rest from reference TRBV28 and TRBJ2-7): DVKVTQSSRYLVKRTGEKVFLECVQDMDHENMFWYRQDPGLGLRLIYFSYDVKMKEKGDIPEGYSVSREKKERFSLILESASTNQTSMYLCASSFQAGGPGEQYFGPGTRLTVT.